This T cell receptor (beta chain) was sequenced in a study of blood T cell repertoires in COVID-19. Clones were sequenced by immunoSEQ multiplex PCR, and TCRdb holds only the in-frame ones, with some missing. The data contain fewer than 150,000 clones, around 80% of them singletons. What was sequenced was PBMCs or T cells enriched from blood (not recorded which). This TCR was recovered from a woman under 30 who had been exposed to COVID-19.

The CDR3 DNA follows: TGTGCCAGCAGTTTAGAACAGGGGGTCGGAGCTTTCTTT. As protein: CASSLEQGVGAFF. The V and J genes are TRBV27 and TRBJ1-1, with 8 nucleotides matching TRBD1. V was pared by 2 bases and J by 10 bases, with 6 bases of the junction left unmatched. This CDR3 has 13 residues. Germline V lookup: CDR1 MNHEY, CDR2 SMNVEV (reference sequence).